One and the same sample provided the 13 T cell receptor beta chains below, sequenced in a study of monozygotic twins with inflammatory bowel disease. TCRdb re-called the 5' RACE reads; one entry per CDR3 protein, DNA not given. In total, the table holds some 400,000 distinct CDR3 sequences. The material sequenced was blood. These receptors originate from a human donor with ulcerative colitis or Crohn's disease, or a healthy co-twin of an affected twin (not recorded which).

The V gene is TRBV3-1, the J gene TRBJ2-1; TCRdb's D call, TRBD1, is unchecked because there is no DNA. The CDR3 extends over 16 amino acids. Germline V lookup: CDR1 LGHDT, CDR2 YNNKEL (reference sequence). This CDR3 is CASSQSRTGGSDEQFF.

This rearrangement joins TRBV27 to TRBJ1-1. Germline CDR1 and CDR2: MNHEY and SMNVEV (reference sequence). CDR3 length: 15 amino acids. This chain's CDR3 is CASSLSADINTEAFF.

The CDR3: CATSIRDRRTDTQYF. This rearrangement joins TRBV15 to TRBJ2-3; TCRdb outputs TRBD1, but without DNA this stays unchecked. This CDR3 has 15 amino acids. Germline V gene sequence: CDR1 LNHNV, CDR2 YYDKDF (reference sequence).

V and J are TRBV27 and TRBJ2-7. Looked up from germline, CDR1 is MNHEY and CDR2 is SMNVEV (reference sequence). This CDR3 comprises 14 residues. CDR3 amino acids: CASSLLFSSYEQYF.

The rearrangement joins TRBV20-1 to TRBJ1-3; the D gene TCRdb calls, TRBD1, cannot be checked with no DNA. Germline CDR1 DFQATT, CDR2 SNEGSKA (reference sequence). The CDR3 is 11 residues long. CDR3 sequence: CSAGPGNTIYF.

The chain recombines TRBV20-1 with TRBJ1-4. The germline CDR1 and CDR2 sequences are DFQATT and SNEGSKA (reference sequence). CDR3 size: 14 residues. CDR3 amino acids: CSATAAGTNEKLFF.

The rearrangement uses TRBV7-2 and TRBJ2-2; the D call from TCRdb, TRBD2, cannot be confirmed without DNA. The CDR3 contains 15 residues. The germline gives CDR1 SGHTA, CDR2 FQGNSA. CDR3 residues: CASSLAEGSTGELLF.

V gene TRBV5-1 combines with J gene TRBJ2-3; TCRdb proposes TRBD1, but this gene call is untestable without DNA. Germline V CDR1 and CDR2: SGHRS, YFSETQ. CDR3 length: 14 residues. CDR3 sequence: CASSPGQFTDTQYF. Combining the CDR3 with reference TRBV5-1 and TRBJ2-3 gives the whole variable domain KAGVTQTPRYLIKTRGQQVTLSCSPISGHRSVSWYQQTPGQGLQFLFEYFSETQRNKGNFPGRFSGRQFSNSRSEMNVSTLELGDSALYLCASSPGQFTDTQYFGPGTRLTVL.

V and J are TRBV6-5 and TRBJ1-5. There are 17 residues in the CDR3. Germline-derived CDR1 and CDR2 are MNHEY and SVGAGI. The CDR3 sequence: CASSYSRGGHSNQPQHF.

This sequence joins TRBV28 and TRBJ2-2; the TCRdb call, TRBD1, lacks DNA for checking. This CDR3 spans 12 amino acids. CDR1 and CDR2 from the germline V gene are MDHEN and SYDVKM. Here the CDR3 reads CASRRGGGELFF.

The chain links TRBV13 to TRBJ1-3; checking the TCRdb D call of TRBD1 is not possible without DNA. Germline V gives CDR1 PRHDT, CDR2 FYEKMQ (reference sequence). The CDR3 is made up of 17 amino acids. CDR3 sequence: CASRNNRGPFSGNTIYF.

The chain carries TRBV3-1 and TRBJ2-7; the D call of TRBD2 rests on TCRdb alone, since no DNA is present to check it. This CDR3 spans 14 amino acids. Germline V gene data show CDR1 as LGHDT and CDR2 as YNNKEL (reference sequence). The CDR3 spells CASSQEWAPYEQYF.

V gene TRBV20-1 combines with J gene TRBJ1-5. The CDR3 has 16 residues. Germline CDR1 reads DFQATT; CDR2 reads SNEGSKA (reference sequence). CDR3: CSARDRLGGGNQPQHF.